Sequencing of this T cell receptor beta chain was carried out in a study of long-term antiretroviral therapy in people with HIV (dated by TCRdb to the early 2020s). Regarding the complete study: The earliest samples were collected roughly a decade before the 2015 WHO recommendation for immediate ART, at a time when ART was usually postponed until CD4 counts fell. No cross-contamination during QIAcube processing was shown when test extractions of a monoclonal T-cell line were performed alongside roughly 30 polyclonal samples. A total of roughly 200 cryopreserved PBMC samples came from approximately 30 adults with confirmed HIV infection and were collected serially over a mean of roughly 6 years (range 1-12). This retrospective serial study examined whether starting ART and sustained HIV suppression were associated with changes in the composition and diversity of the TRB repertoire in peripheral blood. Among the 25 to 35 participants with HIV, around 10 were female. What the research found in general, with its limitations: Because cell numbers in pre-ART samples were limited, unsorted PBMC were profiled instead of sorted CD4+ and CD8+ T cells. Expanded TRB clones identified before ART initiation dominated the repertoire across all time points, though the dominance fluctuated and decreased in many PLHIV after ART. HIV repertoires had narrower CDR3 length ranges than controls, and the network structure suggested an antigen-experienced repertoire that shifted only slightly toward naive after ART. No data were available on ART adherence, viral resistance or therapy changes, limiting inferences about post-ART repertoire changes. Samples dated from 2004 to 2017, and the ART regimens used may be less effective than current ones. Because PBMC availability was limited, only the TCR beta chain was sequenced, with no alpha chain pairing. Starting ART was linked to a significant rise in TRB diversity, yet even after long-term ART the diversity remained significantly lower than in transplant donor controls.

The immunoSEQ hsTCRB v3.0 assay was used at survey level resolution to sequence the TRB variable region. TRB sequencing targeted a depth of roughly 35,000-55,000 T-cell genomes per sample. Pooled TRB libraries were sequenced on an Illumina MiSeq with a v3 150-cycle kit. The original methods were these. Repertoire analysis was run in R within a reproducible Nextflow workflow that covered QC, data transformation and analysis. LymphoSeq2, an R package for AIRR-Seq data exploration, was used to implement custom analyses. Several samples yielding fewer than 5000 total TRB sequences were excluded, leaving over 150 analyzed HIV repertoires. Among the 180 to 200 HIV repertoires that were kept, around 59 were collected before ART initiation and 120 to 140 were collected after ART initiation. Each repertoire was downsampled to 5000 TRB nucleotide sequences, and summary statistics were averaged across 100 downsampling iterations. The analysis kept only TRB sequences whose CDR3 regions were at least seven amino acids long. A Shannon entropy-derived clonality score and the Gini coefficient were used to measure diversity. In the repertoire networks, any two of the top 5000 CDR3 amino acid sequences were connected whenever the two sequences differed by an edit distance of one. Antigen specificity groups and MHC restriction were predicted for TRB CDR3 amino acid sequences with GLIPH2. To flag known associations with CMV, EBV, HIV or tissue antigens, CDR3 amino acid sequences were compared against VDJdb and McPAS-TCR. Pre-ART, post-ART and control groups were compared with Wilcoxon signed-rank tests and Holm-Bonferroni correction. In TCRdb, the immuneACCESS table is reduced to in-frame sequences with V and J assigned. These tables do not hold every clone; where another copy was compared, an unresolved V gene accounts for under half, and the others remain unexplained. V and J calls and clone size are those listed in that table; D and trimming were worked out from the DNA. Across this sample there are 20,000 to 25,000 clones, with around 83% seen only once. The ten largest clones take up approximately 4.6% of the sample.

The germline V gene specifies SGHRS as CDR1 and YFSETQ as CDR2. The CDR3 starts with the cysteine, ends with the phenylalanine, and has 15 residues. Of the read, only the CDR3 DNA is kept; its 45 bases are in frame from base 1. The V end loses 0 bases and the J end loses 1 base, and a stretch of 8 bases separates them. Inclusion was restricted to participants for whom at least one PBMC sample before ART initiation and at least two post-ART samples were available. All participants with HIV were treated in the United States of America. Cryopreserved samples of about 0.95-10 million PBMC were thawed and washed before DNA extraction. At the time of the earliest PBMC sample, participants with HIV were aged between roughly 20 and 55 years. PBMC samples were contributed by each participant from 1-4 timepoints before ART initiation and 2-8 timepoints after ART initiation, with a median of 7 samples. Serial HIV viral load, CD4+ T-cell count, ART history and demographic data were obtained for every participant. Using a Qiagen kit on a QIAcube, genomic DNA was extracted from unsorted PBMC, with samples processed in batches of 12.

About this clone: The specificity of this receptor is unknown. No much larger clone exists at a distance of one base, and base qualities are not known.

This clonotype originated in a man aged 18 to 30 with HIV. The source was unsorted PBMCs, collected 3 years after starting antiretroviral therapy. Recombination connected TRBV5-1 to TRBJ2-1, with TRBD2 as a weak D call on 6 bases. In nucleotides, the sequence is TGCGCCAGCAGCTTGGTTGGAGGGTCCTACAATGAGCAGTTCTTC. The encoded protein is CASSLVGGSYNEQFF.